What follows is one T cell receptor beta chain and its context. Its antigen is unknown. The data were obtained in a study of cytotoxic CD8 clonotypes in ibrutinib-treated CLL. Study-level results: In sustained-remission versus progressing patients, sampling times differed. The clonality went up when patients responded to ibrutinib and dropped back toward baseline at progression.

Clones were sequenced by immunoSEQ multiplex PCR, and TCRdb holds only the in-frame ones, with some missing. The top ten hold approximately 10% of the sample, which has 110,000 to 150,000 clones, approximately 90% seen once. The CDR3 runs 16 residues. Per germline, CDR1 SGHTA and CDR2 FQGNSA. Trimming cost V 1 base and J 3 bases; bases outside gene matches: 2. This TCR was sampled from a human donor with chronic lymphocytic leukemia. The rearrangement joins TRBV7-2 to TRBJ2-1; 11 nucleotides align to TRBD2. The sample in question was PBMCs, obtained after 12 months of ibrutinib treatment. In DNA, the CDR3 is TGTGCCAGCAGCTTAGATACTAGCGGGGGCTACAATGAGCAGTTCTTC. Protein product: CASSLDTSGGYNEQFF.